A selection of T cell receptor beta chains follows, all from one sample in a study of siplizumab effects on memory and regulatory T cells. Sequenced by immunoSEQ multiplex PCR; TCRdb stores in-frame clones only, minus some. Among 75,000 to 100,000 clones listed, roughly 94% were seen once. Sequencing used non-Treg CD4+ T cells sorted from blood. These receptors were taken from a human donor in good health. Each CDR3 is given with its conserved first and last residue. Each record gives: V gene, D gene, clone size, J gene, CDR3 length, CDR3 DNA, CDR3 protein. A D gene is named only where the DNA matches it firmly. Not all rows give a size; the values are once, few, many and, for expanded clones, a class.

TRBV5-6	NA	NA	TRBJ2-7	15	TGTGCCAGCAGCTTGGCAGGGAAACGGTCCTACGAGCAGTACTTC	CASSLAGKRSYEQYF
TRBV29-1	NA	NA	TRBJ2-5	17	TGCAGCGGGAGGGGGGGGACAGGTACGGGAGCGCAAGAGACCCAGTACTTC	CSGRGGTGTGAQETQYF
TRBV7-9	TRBD2	NA	TRBJ2-1	18	TGTGCCAGCAGTAAAGGGAACCTAGCGGAGCCCTTATACAATGAGCAGTTCTTC	CASSKGNLAEPLYNEQFF
TRBV2	NA	NA	TRBJ2-2	15	TGTGCCAGCAGTGCCCCACTATCGAACACCGGGGAGCTGTTTTTT	CASSAPLSNTGELFF
TRBV9	TRBD1	NA	TRBJ2-7	13	TGTGCCAGCAGCGGACAGGGGGCGTACGAGCAGTACTTC	CASSGQGAYEQYF
TRBV25-1	NA	NA	TRBJ1-3	15	TGTGCCAGCAGTGAAGTCTCGATCTCTGGAAACACCATATATTTT	CASSEVSISGNTIYF
TRBV7-3	NA	NA	TRBJ2-1	15	TGTGCCAGCAGCTTAGGTCCGGAGGGGTACAATGAGCAGTTCTTC	CASSLGPEGYNEQFF
TRBV10-3	NA	NA	TRBJ2-7	13	TGTGCCATCAGTGGAGGGGGGGGAAACGAGCAGTACTTC	CAISGGGGNEQYF
TRBV28	NA	NA	TRBJ1-1	15	TGTGCCAGCAGCCTTAACGACGAGGTGAGGACTGAAGCTTTCTTT	CASSLNDEVRTEAFF
TRBV6-5	NA	once	TRBJ1-1	14	TGTGCCAGCAGTTACTCTCGATCGCACACTGAAGCTTTCTTT	CASSYSRSHTEAFF
TRBV30	NA	NA	TRBJ2-7	14	TGTGCCTGGAGTGTACGTCTGGGGGGCGACGAGCAGTACTTC	CAWSVRLGGDEQYF
TRBV28	TRBD2	NA	TRBJ2-7	13	TGTGCCAGCAGAGGGACTAGCATGGACGAGCAGTACTTC	CASRGTSMDEQYF
TRBV27	TRBD2	NA	TRBJ2-7	19	TGTGCCAGCAGTTTATCCGGGACTAGCGGGAGGGCGATTGGTTACGAGCAGTACTTC	CASSLSGTSGRAIGYEQYF
TRBV11-2	NA	NA	TRBJ1-1	17	TGTGCCAGCAGCTTTTCGGCGGGATCAGGCTGGAACACTGAAGCTTTCTTT	CASSFSAGSGWNTEAFF
TRBV5-8	NA	NA	TRBJ1-1	13	TGTGCCAGCTGTGGATTTATGAACACTGAAGCTTTCTTT	CASCGFMNTEAFF
TRBV7-2	NA	NA	TRBJ2-2	14	TGTGCCAGCAGCTTACCGAGGAACACCGGGGAGCTGTTTTTT	CASSLPRNTGELFF
TRBV7-8	TRBD1	NA	TRBJ2-7	15	TGTGCCAGCAGCTTCGGGACAGGGAGCTCCTACGAGCAGTACTTC	CASSFGTGSSYEQYF
TRBV27	NA	NA	TRBJ1-4	11	TGTGCCAGCTCCGAGCGCGGAAAACTGTTTTTT	CASSERGKLFF
TRBV19	NA	NA	TRBJ2-2	14	TGTGCCAGTACCGACCATAGCGGCACCGGGGAGCTGTTTTTT	CASTDHSGTGELFF
TRBV5-4	TRBD1	few	TRBJ2-7	16	TGTGCCAGCAGCTTGGACCCAACAGGGGCGAAGGACGAGCAGTACTTC	CASSLDPTGAKDEQYF
TRBV7-2	NA	NA	TRBJ2-7	14	TGTGCCAGCACCCGGGACGGCGCCTCCTACGAGCAGTACTTC	CASTRDGASYEQYF
TRBV19	TRBD2	NA	TRBJ2-2	16	TGTGCCACCGCCAAGAGACTAGCGGCAAACACCGGGGAGCTGTTTTTT	CATAKRLAANTGELFF
TRBV28	TRBD1	NA	TRBJ1-5	13	TGTGCCAGCGATACAGGGGTAGTTCAGCCCCAGCATTTT	CASDTGVVQPQHF
TRBV28	NA	once	TRBJ1-5	14	TGTGCCAGCCAAAACCAGGGCCCTAATCAGCCCCAGCATTTT	CASQNQGPNQPQHF